This entry features one T cell receptor (beta chain) sequence. This CDR3 has 15 amino acids. Germline CDR1 SGHTA, CDR2 FQGNSA. V lost 5 bases to trimming and J lost 2 bases, with 14 bases between them. The sample comes from a study of early T cells in non-severe SARS-CoV-2 infection. Unique molecular identifiers (one per individual cDNA molecule) were attached. TCRdb passed the 5' RACE reads through MiXCR, listing each CDR3 protein once. The profile covers 48,000 or so distinct CDR3 sequences, with roughly 6.2% appearing a single time and 5.5% to 8% taken by the ten largest. The J gene is TRBJ2-3, the V gene TRBV7-2; D unclear. This TCR came from an adult who was a healthcare worker with PCR-confirmed SARS-CoV-2 infection or an uninfected control (not recorded which). This specimen was whole blood, taken at baseline. CDR3 loop: CASSPRSQITDTQYF. CDR3 bases: TGTGCCAGCAGCCCCCGCTCCCAAATCACAGATACGCAGTATTTT. The full variable domain, completed using reference TRBV7-2 and TRBJ2-3, is GAGVSQSPSNKVTEKGKDVELRCDPISGHTALYWYRQSLGQGLEFLIYFQGNSAPDKSGLPSDRFSAERTGGSVSTLTIQRTQQEDSAVYLCASSPRSQITDTQYFGPGTRLTVL.